What follows describes a single T cell receptor beta chain. Antigen: not known. These data belong to a study of identical twins. Template switching, a step in the protocol, added a universal primer site, and cDNA carried unique molecular identifiers. MiXCR, applied by TCRdb to the 5' RACE reads, yields one record per CDR3 protein. The sample contains under 400,000 distinct CDR3 sequences, 9% to 10% of which appear only once. Study-level points and caveats: High-abundance cord blood beta clonotypes had fewer insertions; memory repertoires showed none.

The CDR3 spans 14 residues. After removal of 1 base from V and 6 bases from J, the junction contained 4 bases not matched to a gene. Per the germline V gene, CDR1 is SGHDT and CDR2 is YYEEEE. This sequence joins TRBV5-6 and TRBJ2-3; TRBD2 matches at 8 bases. Source material: naive T cells sorted from blood. The receptor was derived from a woman aged 45-60 years in good health. Here the CDR3 reads CASSLSGSGDTQYF. The DNA of the CDR3 is TGTGCCAGCAGCTTGAGCGGGAGCGGGGATACGCAGTATTTT.